The subject of this entry is one T cell receptor (beta chain). Measured with immunoSEQ multiplex PCR; TCRdb has only the in-frame clones, and not every one. The sample has 40,000 to 45,000 clones, about nine tenths seen once. The data stem from a study of T cell changes during pregnancy in multiple sclerosis. The CDR3 sequence is 14 residues long. Between the trimmed V and J ends, which lost 3 bases and 4 bases, there was a span of 12 bases. The V gene's germline CDR1 is SGHTA and CDR2 FQGNSA. The rearrangement links TRBV7-2 to TRBJ1-1, with D possibly being TRBD1 (5 bases). This sequence originates from a female donor with multiple sclerosis, enrolled in a pregnancy study. Material: CD4+ T cells from peripheral blood mononuclear cells, obtained before pregnancy. In nucleotides, the CDR3 is TGTGCCAGCAGCTTCGCCGACCAGGGCACTGAAGCTTTCTTT. Translation gives CASSFADQGTEAFF.